This TCR beta chain was documented in a study of neurological immune-mediated disorders. The V end was cut by 6 bases, the J end by 3 bases, with 17 bases between. This CDR3 region has 14 residues. Germline-derived CDR1 and CDR2 are DFQATT and SNEGSKA (reference sequence). This clonotype was counted ten times or more. The method for making cDNA was 5'RACE, and it used 10-nucleotide random UMIs. Sequencing runs each generated in excess of 160 million TCR-beta sequences derived from 15-18 subjects. MiXCR, run by TCRdb on the 5' RACE reads, gives a single entry per CDR3 protein. The data contain 52,000 or so distinct CDR3 sequences, over 3.5% of them singletons.

Specimen: CD4+ T cells from blood. The chain uses TRBV20-1 and TRBJ2-5; D is perhaps TRBD1 or TRBD2 (5 bases each). The sequence derives from a woman aged 35 to 49 with multiple sclerosis. CDR3 residues: CSAGPLALKETQYF. The CDR3 coding sequence is TGCAGTGCGGGACCCTTGGCCCTTAAAGAGACCCAGTACTTC.